One sample yielded the 5 T cell receptor beta chains listed below, sequenced in a study of PD-L1 blockade in urothelial cancer (dated by TCRdb to 2016 to 2017). Per the publication, the time point label means: peripheral blood 6 weeks after treatment start. Library prep was done by the immunoSEQ multiplex PCR assay. The table comes from immuneACCESS by way of TCRdb, which keeps in-frame sequences with V and J called. Part of the clones is missing from these tables; in studies checked, under half for an unresolved V gene and the rest for unknown reasons. The table for this sample lists about 30,000 clones; approximately 90% of them were counted only once. The ten largest make up about 7.6% of the sample. Sequencing used PBMCs, obtained around atezolizumab (anti-PD-L1) treatment. The receptors originated from a man at least 80 years old with urothelial cancer.

J is TRBJ2-7 and V is TRBV2, with TRBD2 identical over 11 bases. The trim removed 4 bases at V and 4 bases at J, leaving 3 bases unmatched. Germline CDR1 and CDR2: SNHLY and FYNNEI. The CDR3 consists of 14 residues. The CDR3 sequence: CASSGSGRAYEQYF. The DNA for the CDR3 is TGTGCCAGCAGTGGTAGCGGGAGGGCTTACGAGCAGTACTTC.

This sequence joins TRBV11-3 and TRBJ2-1; the D is unclear. CDR1 SGHNT and CDR2 YENEEA come from the germline V gene. The CDR3 consists of 15 residues. Trimming left V 0 bases short and J 3 bases short, with 9 bases between. As DNA, the CDR3 is TGTGCCAGCAGCTTAGACCAGGTGAGCTACAATGAGCAGTTCTTC. Protein product: CASSLDQVSYNEQFF.

This clone showed up just a few times. V is TRBV5-1 and J is TRBJ2-3; TRBD2 agrees at 11 bases. The CDR3 is made up of 14 amino acids. J gave up 4 bases and V 3 bases, and 1 base lay outside the gene matches. Germline values: CDR1 SGHRS, CDR2 YFSETQ. The CDR3 bases are TGCGCCAGCAGCTATAGCGGGAGGGCAGATACGCAGTATTTT. Translation gives CASSYSGRADTQYF.

This chain uses TRBV30 with TRBJ1-2; a weak D match, TRBD1 (5 bases). Trimming pared 3 bases from V and 8 bases from J, leaving 13 bases between. Germline V gene sequence: CDR1 GTSNPN, CDR2 SVGIG (reference sequence). The CDR3 is 12 residues long. The CDR3 sequence is CAWRTAGYGYTF. The CDR3 nucleotides are TGTGCCTGGAGGACGGCAGGGTACGGCTACACCTTC.

This sequence joins TRBV19 and TRBJ2-2, with 7 positions matching TRBD1. The V and J ends lost 5 bases and 7 bases, in that order; junction bases with no gene match: 7. Germline V gene sequence: CDR1 LNHDA, CDR2 SQIVND (reference sequence). This CDR3 is 14 amino acids long. In DNA, the CDR3 is TGTGCCAGTAGTGTGGACAGGTTCAACGGGGAGCTGTTTTTT. Translating it yields CASSVDRFNGELFF.